The 15 T cell receptor beta chains listed next were all sequenced from one sample in a study of blood T cell repertoires in COVID-19. The assay was immunoSEQ multiplex PCR, and TCRdb's table has in-frame clones only and misses some. The data contain around 190,000 clones, roughly 84% of them singletons. The material sequenced was peripheral blood. These receptors came from a man over 45 with COVID-19, enrolled during active disease.

The chain carries TRBV29-1 and TRBJ2-2; 7 bases match TRBD1. This CDR3 is built from 14 residues. Trimming removed 8 bases from V and 2 bases from J; junction bases left unmatched: 8. Germline V gene lookup returns CDR1 SQVTM and CDR2 ANQGSEA. CDR3 coding DNA: TGCAGCACATTGACAGGGTTAAACACCGGGGAGCTGTTTTTT. Encoded protein: CSTLTGLNTGELFF.

The chain uses TRBV19 and TRBJ2-3; possibly TRBD1 for D (5 bases). The CDR3 sequence is 12 residues long. Germline assignment: CDR1 LNHDA and CDR2 SQIVND (reference sequence). The V end lost 7 bases, the J end lost 5 bases, and 10 bases lay between the germline ends. The CDR3 sequence is CASNYQGDTQYF. The CDR3 DNA follows: TGTGCCAGTAATTATCAGGGAGATACGCAGTATTTT.

This chain uses TRBV6-2 or TRBV6-3 with TRBJ1-1, with a weak D call TRBD1 (6 bases). CDR1 is MNHEY, CDR2 SVGEGT, per germline. There are 15 residues in the CDR3. Trimming shortened V by 0 bases and J by 3 bases, and 11 bases separated the two germline ends. CDR3 in amino acids: CASSYSGARDTEAFF. In DNA, the CDR3 is TGTGCCAGCAGTTACTCGGGGGCGCGGGACACTGAAGCTTTCTTT.

This clone was observed once. This chain joins TRBV30 and TRBJ1-2, with TRBD1 matching 10 bases. The CDR3 runs to 13 residues. Per the germline V gene, CDR1 is GTSNPN and CDR2 is SVGIG (reference sequence). V gave up 0 bases and J gave up 6 bases; unmatched junction bases: 1. CDR3: CAWSVGTGDGYTF. Here the CDR3 DNA reads TGTGCCTGGAGTGTAGGGACAGGGGATGGCTACACCTTC. Filled out from reference TRBV30 and TRBJ1-2, the complete variable domain reads SQTIHQWPATLVQPVGSPLSLECTVEGTSNPNLYWYRQAAGRGLQLLFYSVGIGQISSEVPQNLSASRPQDRQFILSSKKLLLSDSGFYLCAWSVGTGDGYTFGSGTRLTVV.

The chain joins TRBV15 to TRBJ1-2; tentative D call: TRBD1 (5 bases). Germline loops: CDR1 LNHNV, CDR2 YYDKDF (reference sequence). The CDR3 length is 14 residues. V lost 0 bases and J 3 bases, leaving 8 bases between the germline ends. CDR3 in DNA: TGTGCCACCAGCAGAGATCAGGGTGACTATGGCTACACCTTC. Amino acid sequence: CATSRDQGDYGYTF.

This clone was counted once. The chain has TRBV3-1 (or the pseudogene TRBV3-2) and TRBJ2-7; 11 bases map to TRBD1. V was clipped by 4 bases and J by 7 bases; unmatched bases: 9. There are 15 residues in the CDR3. Germline CDR1 is LGHDT and CDR2 is YNNKEL (reference sequence). The CDR3, as DNA: TGTGCCAGCAGCCCACCGGGGACAGGGGGTAATGAGCAGTACTTC. Translating it yields CASSPPGTGGNEQYF.

J is TRBJ1-1 and V is TRBV7-6; D is possibly TRBD1 (5 bases). The CDR3 loop spans 16 amino acids. V was cut by 1 base and J by 7 bases, with 19 bases left in between. The germline V gene encodes CDR1 SGHVS and CDR2 FNYEAQ. DNA of the CDR3: TGTGCCAGCAGCTTAGGGCTTGGTCGGTCAGGGTTTGAAGCTTTCTTT. Residues: CASSLGLGRSGFEAFF.

This chain links TRBV29-1 with TRBJ2-7; 12 bases are a match to TRBD2. The CDR3 covers 18 residues. The ends lost 4 bases at V and 4 bases at J; junction bases unmatched: 17. Germline CDR1 SQVTM, CDR2 ANQGSEA. CDR3 amino acids: CSVVQSPGLAGPLYEQYF. CDR3 sequence (DNA): TGCAGCGTTGTACAATCGCCTGGACTAGCGGGGCCCCTTTACGAGCAGTACTTC.

The chain uses TRBV2 and TRBJ1-1, with D perhaps TRBD1 (5 bases). Between the trimmed V and J ends, which lost 2 bases and 0 bases, there was a span of 10 bases. CDR3 length: 15 residues. CDR1 SNHLY and CDR2 FYNNEI come from the germline V gene. CDR3 amino acids: CASSELGGMNTEAFF. For the CDR3, the DNA is TGTGCCAGCAGTGAATTGGGGGGGATGAACACTGAAGCTTTCTTT.

The rearrangement links TRBV9 to TRBJ2-2, with 13 bases fitting TRBD2. V gave up 2 bases and J gave up 2 bases; unmatched junction bases: 3. In germline, CDR1 is SGDLS, CDR2 YYNGEE. This CDR3 region has 17 residues. DNA of the CDR3: TGTGCCAGCAGCGTGACTAGCGGGGGGTTAAACACCGGGGAGCTGTTTTTT. Translation gives CASSVTSGGLNTGELFF.

This chain joins TRBV19 and TRBJ2-3; TRBD2 aligns across 8 bases. Germline assignment: CDR1 LNHDA and CDR2 SQIVND (reference sequence). The CDR3 sequence is 16 residues long. After removal of 1 base from V and 4 bases from J, the junction contained 7 bases not matched to a gene. Here the CDR3 reads CASSIGSGSGSDTQYF. CDR3 nucleotides: TGTGCCAGTAGTATAGGAAGCGGGAGCGGATCAGATACGCAGTATTTT.

The chain couples TRBV18 to TRBJ2-1; 8 bases line up with TRBD2. The CDR3 sequence is 19 residues long. Trimming took 0 bases from V and 7 from J; bases not matched to a gene: 17. The germline CDR1 and CDR2 sequences are KGHSH and LQKENI. The CDR3 loop reads CASSPPSAYGRAGMNEQFF. The CDR3, as DNA: TGTGCCAGCTCACCACCGAGCGCCTACGGGAGGGCCGGTATGAATGAGCAGTTCTTC.

V and J are TRBV11-1 and TRBJ2-3, with D possibly matching TRBD1 (5 bases). The V and J ends lost 5 bases and 1 base respectively, with 10 bases between them. The germline V gene encodes CDR1 SGHAT and CDR2 FQDESV (reference sequence). The CDR3 covers 14 residues. The CDR3 coding sequence is TGTGCCAGCAGCCAGGACACACGCACAGATACGCAGTATTTT. Its translation: CASSQDTRTDTQYF.

The rearrangement joins TRBV18 to TRBJ2-7, with 7 bases matching TRBD1. Trimming cost V 5 bases and J 3 bases; bases outside gene matches: 4. The germline V gene has CDR1 KGHSH and CDR2 LQKENI. CDR3 length: 13 amino acids. The CDR3 sequence: CASSTTGNYEQYF. Written as DNA, the CDR3 is TGTGCCAGCTCAACGACAGGGAACTACGAGCAGTACTTC.

The rearrangement joins TRBV6-4 to TRBJ1-2; D is perhaps TRBD1 (5 bases). The V end lost 1 base, the J end lost 0 bases, and 9 bases lay between the germline ends. The CDR3 has 15 amino acids. Germline lookup yields CDR1 MRHNA and CDR2 SNTAGT. CDR3 in amino acids: CASSDWDYANYGYTF. The DNA of the CDR3 is TGTGCCAGCAGTGACTGGGACTACGCTAACTATGGCTACACCTTC.